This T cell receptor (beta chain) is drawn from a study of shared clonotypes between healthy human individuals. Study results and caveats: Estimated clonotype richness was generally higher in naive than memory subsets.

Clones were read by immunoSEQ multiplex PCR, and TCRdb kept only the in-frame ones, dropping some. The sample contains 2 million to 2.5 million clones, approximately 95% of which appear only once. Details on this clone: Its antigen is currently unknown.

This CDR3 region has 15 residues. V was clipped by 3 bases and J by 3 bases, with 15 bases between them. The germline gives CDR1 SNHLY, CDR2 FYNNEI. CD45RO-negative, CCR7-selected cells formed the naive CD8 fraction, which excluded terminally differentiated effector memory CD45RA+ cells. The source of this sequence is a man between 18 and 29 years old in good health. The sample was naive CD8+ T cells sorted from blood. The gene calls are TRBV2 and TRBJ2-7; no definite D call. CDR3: CASSEPRTKYYEQYF. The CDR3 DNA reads TGTGCCAGCAGTGAGCCCAGGACCAAGTACTACGAGCAGTACTTC. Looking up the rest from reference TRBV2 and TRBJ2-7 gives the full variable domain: EPEVTQTPSHQVTQMGQEVILRCVPISNHLYFYWYRQILGQKVEFLVSFYNNEISEKSEIFDDQFSVERPDGSNFTLKIRSTKLEDSAMYFCASSEPRTKYYEQYFGPGTRLTVT.